This T cell receptor (beta chain) was recovered during a study of T cell responses to AZD1222 COVID-19 vaccine. Background on the study: Second-dose intervals of approximately 4 or approximately 12 weeks were pooled.

This CDR3 is 13 amino acids long. The germline gives CDR1 MNHEY, CDR2 SVGAGI. Trimming pared 3 bases from V and 1 base from J, leaving 5 bases between. General study points: Across the whole spike, CD4 TCRs peaked at regions 160-218 and 743-854. Increases in Spike-specific TCR breadth and depth were seen after two AZD1222 doses. Nearly half of spike-specific TCRs reportedly target variant regions that are unmutated in the B.1.351 and B.1.1.7 variants.

Sequencing was performed with immunoSEQ multiplex PCR; in TCRdb, only in-frame clones are kept and a portion is missing. Of approximately 98,000 clones in the sample, 70% to 90% were seen once. This clone came up a few times. The antigen remains unidentified. The sample has other DNA sequences that encode this CDR3 too. The receptor's source is an adult in good health. The specimen was peripheral blood, collected on day 0 of AZD1222 vaccination. The chain is built from TRBV6-5 and TRBJ2-3, with D uncertain. The CDR3 DNA follows: TGTGCCAGCAGTTATGAGGGCACAGATACGCAGTATTTT. Translating it yields CASSYEGTDTQYF.